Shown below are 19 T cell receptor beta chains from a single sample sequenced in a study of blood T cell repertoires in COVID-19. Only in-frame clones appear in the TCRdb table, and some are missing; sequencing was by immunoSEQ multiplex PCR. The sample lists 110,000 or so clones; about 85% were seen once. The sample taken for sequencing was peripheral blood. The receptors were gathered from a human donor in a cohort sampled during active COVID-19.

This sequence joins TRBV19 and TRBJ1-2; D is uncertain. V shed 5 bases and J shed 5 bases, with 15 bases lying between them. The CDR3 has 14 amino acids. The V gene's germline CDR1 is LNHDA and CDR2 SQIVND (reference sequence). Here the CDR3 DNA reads TGTGCCAGTAGTCGACTGAGGCGGGTGTATGGCTACACCTTC. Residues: CASSRLRRVYGYTF.

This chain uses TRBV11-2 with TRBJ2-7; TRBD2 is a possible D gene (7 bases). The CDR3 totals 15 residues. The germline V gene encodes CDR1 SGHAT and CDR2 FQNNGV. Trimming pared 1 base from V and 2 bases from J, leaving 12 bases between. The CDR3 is CASSLGEGGPYEQYF. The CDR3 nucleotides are TGTGCCAGCAGCTTAGGGGAGGGGGGACCCTACGAGCAGTACTTC.

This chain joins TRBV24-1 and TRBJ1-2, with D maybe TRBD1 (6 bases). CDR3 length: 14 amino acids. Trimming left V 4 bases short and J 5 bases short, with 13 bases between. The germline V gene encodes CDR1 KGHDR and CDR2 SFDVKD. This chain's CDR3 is CATSDIGQLYGYTF. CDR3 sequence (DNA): TGTGCCACCAGTGACATAGGACAGCTTTATGGCTACACCTTC.

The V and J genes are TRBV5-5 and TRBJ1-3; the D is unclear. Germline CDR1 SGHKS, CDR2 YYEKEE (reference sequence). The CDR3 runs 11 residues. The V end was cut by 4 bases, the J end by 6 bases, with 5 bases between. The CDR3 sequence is CASSVLNTIYF. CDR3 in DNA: TGTGCCAGCAGCGTCCTAAACACCATATATTTT.

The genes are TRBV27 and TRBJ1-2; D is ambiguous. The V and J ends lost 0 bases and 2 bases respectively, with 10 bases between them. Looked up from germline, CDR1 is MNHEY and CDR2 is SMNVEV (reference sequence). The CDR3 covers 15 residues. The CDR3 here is CASSLSPTVNYGYTF. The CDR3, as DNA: TGTGCCAGCAGTTTATCTCCCACAGTGAACTATGGCTACACCTTC.

This CDR3 reads CASGGQANFIYSNQPQHF. CDR3 in DNA: TGTGCCAGCGGGGGACAGGCAAATTTTATATATAGCAATCAGCCCCAGCATTTT. The chain uses TRBV19 and TRBJ1-5, with TRBD1 matching over 8 bases. This CDR3 region has 18 residues. Germline loops: CDR1 LNHDA, CDR2 SQIVND (reference sequence). The junction had 16 bases not matched to a gene; V was cut back by 9 bases and J by 0 bases.

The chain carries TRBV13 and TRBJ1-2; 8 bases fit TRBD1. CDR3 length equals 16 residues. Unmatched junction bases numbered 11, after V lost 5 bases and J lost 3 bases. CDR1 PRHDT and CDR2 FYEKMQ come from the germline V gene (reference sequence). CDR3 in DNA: TGTGCCAGCAGCCAAGAGACAGGGGACCTTGACTATGGCTACACCTTC. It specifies CASSQETGDLDYGYTF.

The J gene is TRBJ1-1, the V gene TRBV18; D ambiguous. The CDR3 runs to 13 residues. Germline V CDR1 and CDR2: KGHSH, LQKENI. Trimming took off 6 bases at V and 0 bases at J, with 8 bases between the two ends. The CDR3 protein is CASSAGMNTEAFF. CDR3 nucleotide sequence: TGTGCCAGCTCGGCAGGTATGAACACTGAAGCTTTCTTT.

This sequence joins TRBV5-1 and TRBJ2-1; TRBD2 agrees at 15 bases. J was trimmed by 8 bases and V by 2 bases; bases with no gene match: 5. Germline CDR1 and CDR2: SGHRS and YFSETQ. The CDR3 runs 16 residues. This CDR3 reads CASSLGGLAGGDEQFF. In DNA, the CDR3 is TGCGCCAGCAGCTTAGGAGGACTAGCGGGAGGGGATGAGCAGTTCTTC.

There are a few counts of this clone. The CDR3 bases are TGTGCCAGCAGCCAAGAAACCCTAAGGGGCCGAAACACCATATATTTT. Protein product: CASSQETLRGRNTIYF. This chain uses TRBV3-1 (or the pseudogene TRBV3-2) with TRBJ1-3; perhaps TRBD1 as D (5 bases). The V end lost 0 bases, the J end lost 5 bases, and 14 bases lay between the germline ends. This CDR3 has 16 amino acids. Germline CDR1 is LGHDT and CDR2 is YNNKEL (reference sequence).

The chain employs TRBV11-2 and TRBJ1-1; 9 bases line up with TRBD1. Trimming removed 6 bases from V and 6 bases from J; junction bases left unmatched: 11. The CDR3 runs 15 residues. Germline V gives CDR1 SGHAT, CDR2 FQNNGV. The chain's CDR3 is CASSPSTGGSAEAFF. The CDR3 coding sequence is TGTGCCAGCAGTCCAAGTACAGGGGGCAGCGCTGAAGCTTTCTTT.

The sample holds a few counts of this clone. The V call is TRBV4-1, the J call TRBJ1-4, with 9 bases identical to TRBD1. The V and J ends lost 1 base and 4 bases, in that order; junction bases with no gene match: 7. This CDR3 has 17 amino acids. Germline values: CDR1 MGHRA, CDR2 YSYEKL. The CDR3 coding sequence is TGCGCCAGCAGCCAAGTGGAACAGGGGGCAGGTAATGAAAAACTGTTTTTT. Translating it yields CASSQVEQGAGNEKLFF.

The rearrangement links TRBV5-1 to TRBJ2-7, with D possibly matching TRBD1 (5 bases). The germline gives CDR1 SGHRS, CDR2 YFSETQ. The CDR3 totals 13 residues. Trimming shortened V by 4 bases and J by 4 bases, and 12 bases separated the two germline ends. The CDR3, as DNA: TGCGCCAGCAGCGTGCAGGGCTGGTACGAGCAGTACTTC. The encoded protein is CASSVQGWYEQYF.

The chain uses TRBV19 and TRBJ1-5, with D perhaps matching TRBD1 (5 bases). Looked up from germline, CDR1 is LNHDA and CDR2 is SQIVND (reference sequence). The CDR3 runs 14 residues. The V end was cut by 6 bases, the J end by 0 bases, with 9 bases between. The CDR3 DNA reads TGTGCCAGTAGCGCAGGGATTAGCAATCAGCCCCAGCATTTT. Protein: CASSAGISNQPQHF.

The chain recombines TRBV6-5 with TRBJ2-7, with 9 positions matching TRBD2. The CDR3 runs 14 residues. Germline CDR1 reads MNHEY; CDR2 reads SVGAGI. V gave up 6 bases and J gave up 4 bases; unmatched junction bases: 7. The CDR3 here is CASRRSGSVYEQYF. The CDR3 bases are TGTGCCAGCAGACGTAGCGGGAGCGTATACGAGCAGTACTTC.

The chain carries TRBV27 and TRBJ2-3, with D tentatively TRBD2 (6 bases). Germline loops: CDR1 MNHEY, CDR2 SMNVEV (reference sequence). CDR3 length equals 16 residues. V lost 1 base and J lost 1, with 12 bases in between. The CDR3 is CASSLYGGAGTDTQYF. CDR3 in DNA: TGTGCCAGCAGTTTATACGGGGGTGCCGGCACAGATACGCAGTATTTT.

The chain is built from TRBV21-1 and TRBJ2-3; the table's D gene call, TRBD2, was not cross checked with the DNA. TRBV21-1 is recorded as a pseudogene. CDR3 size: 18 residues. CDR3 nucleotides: TGTGCCAGCAGCTATCAAAGGGGACTAGCGGGGGGCACAGATACGCAGTATTTT. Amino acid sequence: CASSYQRGLAGGTDTQYF.

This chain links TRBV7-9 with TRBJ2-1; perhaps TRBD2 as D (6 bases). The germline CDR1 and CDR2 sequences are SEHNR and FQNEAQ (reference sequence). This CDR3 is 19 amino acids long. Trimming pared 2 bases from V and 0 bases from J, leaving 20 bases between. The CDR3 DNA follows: TGTGCCAGCAGCTTAAACCCCCTAGCGCGAGCCCTCTCCTACAATGAGCAGTTCTTC. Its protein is CASSLNPLARALSYNEQFF.

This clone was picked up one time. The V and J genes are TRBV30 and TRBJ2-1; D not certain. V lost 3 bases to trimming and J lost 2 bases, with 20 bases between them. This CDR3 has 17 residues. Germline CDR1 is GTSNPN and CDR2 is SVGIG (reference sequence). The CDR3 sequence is CAWSAGIGPLTYNEQFF. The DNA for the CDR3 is TGTGCCTGGAGCGCCGGTATTGGTCCTCTTACCTACAATGAGCAGTTCTTC.